These T cell receptor beta chains were read from a single sample in a study of blood T cell repertoires in COVID-19. Clones were read by immunoSEQ multiplex PCR, and TCRdb kept only the in-frame ones, dropping some. The table has tens of thousands of clones, 80% to 85% seen once. Sequenced sample: peripheral blood. These receptor sequences come from a man at least 80 years old with acute or convalescent COVID-19. CDR3s include the opening cysteine and the closing phenylalanine or tryptophan. The order of the fields is J gene, clone size, V gene, CDR3 protein. Rows may omit the clone size; those that give it use once, few, many or a size class.

j_gene: TRBJ1-5; abundance: -; v_gene: TRBV27; CDR3aa: CASSLDKPEGNQPQHF
j_gene: TRBJ2-3; abundance: -; v_gene: TRBV6-5; CDR3aa: CASSWDFRTDTQYF
j_gene: TRBJ2-3; abundance: -; v_gene: TRBV5-1; CDR3aa: CASGFGLATDTQYF
j_gene: TRBJ1-1; abundance: -; v_gene: TRBV6-2/TRBV6-3; CDR3aa: CASSDPTRRTGEAFF
j_gene: TRBJ2-1; abundance: -; v_gene: TRBV14; CDR3aa: CASSQGSGRGNEQFF
j_gene: TRBJ2-7; abundance: -; v_gene: TRBV5-4; CDR3aa: CASSRDRGREQYF
j_gene: TRBJ2-3; abundance: -; v_gene: TRBV7-2; CDR3aa: CASSPGLVTGDTQYF
j_gene: TRBJ1-4; abundance: -; v_gene: TRBV5-5; CDR3aa: CASSFFASEKLFF
j_gene: TRBJ1-6; abundance: -; v_gene: TRBV9; CDR3aa: CASSSGQGHSPLHF
j_gene: TRBJ2-2; abundance: -; v_gene: TRBV30; CDR3aa: CAWSVEAGGPGELFF
j_gene: TRBJ1-5; abundance: -; v_gene: TRBV3-1/TRBV3-2; CDR3aa: CASSQGGEFQPQHF
j_gene: TRBJ1-1; abundance: -; v_gene: TRBV6-5; CDR3aa: CASSRNRDTEAFF
j_gene: TRBJ1-5; abundance: -; v_gene: TRBV18; CDR3aa: CASSPGRTGQPQHF
j_gene: TRBJ2-1; abundance: -; v_gene: TRBV7-2; CDR3aa: CASSLAGALYNEQFF
j_gene: TRBJ2-2; abundance: -; v_gene: TRBV4-2; CDR3aa: CASSQVSPIDTGELFF
j_gene: TRBJ1-3; abundance: -; v_gene: TRBV3-1/TRBV3-2; CDR3aa: CASSPRFDNSGNTIYF
j_gene: TRBJ2-3; abundance: once; v_gene: TRBV3-1/TRBV3-2; CDR3aa: CASSLPSGGSTDTQYF
j_gene: TRBJ1-1; abundance: -; v_gene: TRBV6-1; CDR3aa: CASSEARTTTEAFF
j_gene: TRBJ2-7; abundance: -; v_gene: TRBV6-4; CDR3aa: CASSRDRVIYEQYF
j_gene: TRBJ2-3; abundance: -; v_gene: TRBV12-5; CDR3aa: CASGTAGGPGDADTQYF
j_gene: TRBJ2-3; abundance: -; v_gene: TRBV5-6; CDR3aa: CASSLVPAGGTDTQYF
j_gene: TRBJ1-2; abundance: few; v_gene: TRBV18; CDR3aa: CASSSGTGSLGGYTF
j_gene: TRBJ2-5; abundance: -; v_gene: TRBV15; CDR3aa: CATSGGRASGQETQYF
j_gene: TRBJ1-2; abundance: medium-sized; v_gene: TRBV30; CDR3aa: CAWSVPDRGHGYTF
j_gene: TRBJ2-3; abundance: once; v_gene: TRBV28; CDR3aa: CASSLPSGLTDTQYF
j_gene: TRBJ1-1; abundance: -; v_gene: TRBV3-1/TRBV3-2; CDR3aa: CASSPDRAEAFF
j_gene: TRBJ2-5; abundance: once; v_gene: TRBV11-2; CDR3aa: CASSLVGLEIQETQYF
j_gene: TRBJ2-5; abundance: once; v_gene: TRBV5-3; CDR3aa: CARSFDRAQETQYF
j_gene: TRBJ2-6; abundance: -; v_gene: TRBV7-3; CDR3aa: CASSLQVHPSGANVLTF
j_gene: TRBJ2-1; abundance: -; v_gene: TRBV6-6; CDR3aa: CASSLDSYNEQFF
j_gene: TRBJ1-3; abundance: -; v_gene: TRBV4-2; CDR3aa: CASSQDPAGSGNTIYF
j_gene: TRBJ2-2; abundance: -; v_gene: TRBV20-1; CDR3aa: CSASSGGPTGELFF
j_gene: TRBJ2-1; abundance: -; v_gene: TRBV7-2; CDR3aa: CASSLRLTYNEQFF
j_gene: TRBJ2-7; abundance: -; v_gene: TRBV2; CDR3aa: CAGKDLSYEQYF
j_gene: TRBJ2-1; abundance: -; v_gene: TRBV7-9; CDR3aa: CASSLTSGYNEQFF
j_gene: TRBJ2-2; abundance: -; v_gene: TRBV29-1; CDR3aa: CSVVSDRNTGELFF
j_gene: TRBJ1-4; abundance: -; v_gene: TRBV21-1; CDR3aa: CASSHPPQGPYEKLFF
j_gene: TRBJ2-7; abundance: -; v_gene: TRBV4-2; CDR3aa: CASSRLPGGFSSYEQYF
j_gene: TRBJ2-1; abundance: medium-sized; v_gene: TRBV27; CDR3aa: CASSLFGEQFF
j_gene: TRBJ2-2; abundance: -; v_gene: TRBV5-1; CDR3aa: CASSPTGSNGELFF
j_gene: TRBJ2-5; abundance: -; v_gene: TRBV7-3; CDR3aa: CASSLLGAQGETQYF
j_gene: TRBJ2-5; abundance: -; v_gene: TRBV6-5; CDR3aa: CASSRSGGAQETQYF
j_gene: TRBJ1-5; abundance: -; v_gene: TRBV6-6; CDR3aa: CASNPDRGINQPQHF
j_gene: TRBJ2-2; abundance: -; v_gene: TRBV7-2; CDR3aa: CASSTRLAGGRTGELFF
j_gene: TRBJ1-2; abundance: -; v_gene: TRBV21-1; CDR3aa: CASSLRSGGNYGYTF
j_gene: TRBJ1-2; abundance: few; v_gene: TRBV6-2/TRBV6-3; CDR3aa: CASSPRQGVNYGYTF
j_gene: TRBJ1-4; abundance: -; v_gene: TRBV5-1; CDR3aa: CASSWGDRRMKKLFF
j_gene: TRBJ1-4; abundance: -; v_gene: TRBV3-1/TRBV3-2; CDR3aa: CASSQDLGKGLFF
j_gene: TRBJ2-1; abundance: few; v_gene: TRBV3-1/TRBV3-2; CDR3aa: CASSPPGTAKQFF
j_gene: TRBJ1-6; abundance: -; v_gene: TRBV18; CDR3aa: CASSLRTGESSPLHF
j_gene: TRBJ1-5; abundance: -; v_gene: TRBV5-1; CDR3aa: CASSLSGTSDQPQHF
j_gene: TRBJ1-5; abundance: -; v_gene: TRBV6-1; CDR3aa: CASSDGGRYRPQHF
j_gene: TRBJ2-7; abundance: -; v_gene: TRBV6-1; CDR3aa: CASSEQAGPTYEQYF
j_gene: TRBJ1-1; abundance: -; v_gene: TRBV11-2; CDR3aa: CASSLRTRAEVEAFF